The 8 T cell receptor beta chains presented below share a single source sample, sequenced in a study of PD-L1 blockade in urothelial cancer. Assay: immunoSEQ multiplex PCR; the TCRdb copy retains only in-frame clones and omits some. The sample has about 110,000 clones, approximately 86% seen once. The specimen comprised PBMCs, sampled around atezolizumab (anti-PD-L1) treatment. Source of these receptors: a man between 50 and 59 years old with urothelial cancer.

This sequence joins TRBV7-9 and TRBJ2-5; TRBD2 agrees at 8 bases. V was clipped by 2 bases and J by 1 base; unmatched bases: 9. Germline CDR1 SEHNR, CDR2 FQNEAQ (reference sequence). The CDR3 totals 17 residues. The CDR3 spells CASSLKALAGVQETQYF. The DNA of the CDR3 is TGTGCCAGCAGCTTAAAGGCTCTAGCGGGCGTCCAAGAGACCCAGTACTTC.

The chain combines TRBV9 with TRBJ2-7; 9 nucleotides align to TRBD1. This CDR3 spans 15 amino acids. Germline V gene lookup returns CDR1 SGDLS and CDR2 YYNGEE. The ends lost 4 bases at V and 3 bases at J; junction bases unmatched: 8. The CDR3: CASSTRDRAHYEQYF. For the CDR3, the DNA is TGTGCCAGCAGCACCCGGGACAGGGCTCACTACGAGCAGTACTTC.

V gene TRBV10-2 combines with J gene TRBJ2-1; D unclear. CDR1 is WSHSY and CDR2 is SAAADI in the germline V gene. The V gene lost 4 bases and the J gene lost 0 bases, with 10 bases spanning the gap. The CDR3 has 15 residues. The CDR3 bases are TGCGCCAGCAGTGGTAGTAGGAGCTCCTACAATGAGCAGTTCTTC. Its translation is CASSGSRSSYNEQFF.

The rearrangement uses TRBV29-1 and TRBJ1-4, with D possibly matching TRBD1 (5 bases). Trimming shortened V by 7 bases and J by 0 bases, and 6 bases separated the two germline ends. The CDR3 is made up of 12 amino acids. The germline CDR1 and CDR2 sequences are SQVTM and ANQGSEA. Here the CDR3 DNA reads TGCAGCGCGGGGGCAACTAATGAAAAACTGTTTTTT. Amino acid sequence: CSAGATNEKLFF.

The chain employs TRBV9 and TRBJ2-1, with no clear D. This CDR3 spans 15 amino acids. Germline V gene lookup returns CDR1 SGDLS and CDR2 YYNGEE. Trimming stripped 4 bases from V and 5 bases from J, with 16 bases between. CDR3 DNA: TGTGCCAGCAGCCCCTATATATATACGGACAATGAGCAGTTCTTC. Translated, it gives CASSPYIYTDNEQFF.

The chain employs TRBV5-4 and TRBJ2-3; 8 bases line up with TRBD2. The CDR3 is 13 amino acids. With 4 bases clipped from V and 3 bases from J, the junction kept 1 base outside the gene matches. Germline assignment: CDR1 SGHNT and CDR2 YYREEE (reference sequence). CDR3 amino acids: CASSPGGTDTQYF. CDR3 DNA: TGTGCCAGCAGCCCGGGAGGGACAGATACGCAGTATTTT.

CDR3 DNA sequence: TGTGCCAGCAGAGGACTAGCGGGGGAACTCTACGAGCAGTACTTC. Residues: CASRGLAGELYEQYF. V usage is TRBV2 and J usage is TRBJ2-7, with 13 bases matching TRBD2. V dropped 6 bases and J dropped 3; count of bases not matched to a gene: 5. The CDR3 runs to 15 residues. Per the germline V gene, CDR1 is SNHLY and CDR2 is FYNNEI.

This sequence joins TRBV5-1 and TRBJ2-7, with 14 bases aligning to TRBD2. The junction had 17 bases not matched to a gene; V was cut back by 6 bases and J by 6 bases. The CDR3 totals 18 residues. Germline CDR1 is SGHRS and CDR2 is YFSETQ. Here the CDR3 DNA reads TGCGCCAGCACCCCGCACGGACTAGCGGGAGGAAAGGGACTCGAGCAGTACTTC. Translation: CASTPHGLAGGKGLEQYF.